One and the same sample provided the 9 T cell receptor beta chains below, sequenced in a study of blood T cells in healthy people across ages. Using a J-beta primer mix together with a sample-barcoded 5' primer, a second PCR was run for 7 to 11 cycles. MiXCR, run by TCRdb on the 5' RACE reads, gives a single entry per CDR3 protein. The sample consists of over a million distinct CDR3 sequences, roughly a quarter of them appearing once. This sample was shared with a second study, whose subject was T cells of mothers and their children.

Sequencing was carried out using blood. The receptors derive from a girl aged 2 to 10 in good health.

This clonotype was seen only a few times. This CDR3 is CSAGEGRETQYF. CDR3 DNA: TGCAGCGCTGGGGAGGGTCGGGAGACCCAGTACTTC. V gene TRBV29-1 combines with J gene TRBJ2-1, with 7 nucleotides matching TRBD2. The DNA end is more similar to TRBJ2-5, so the J call may be wrong. The CDR3 contains 12 residues. CDR1 SQVTM and CDR2 ANQGSEA come from the germline V gene.

This clonotype was counted at least ten times. The chain joins TRBV9 to TRBJ2-6; D possibly corresponds to TRBD2 (6 bases). Germline V gene sequence: CDR1 SGDLS, CDR2 YYNGEE. The CDR3 has 16 amino acids. The V and J ends lost 4 bases and 2 bases respectively, with 13 bases between them. The CDR3: CASSPLGGAGANVLTF. The CDR3 nucleotides are TGTGCCAGCAGCCCCCTGGGGGGTGCTGGGGCCAACGTCCTGACTTTC.

A remark on this clonotype: A read error may produce the germline difference seen at one junction end. This chain joins TRBV3-1 and TRBJ1-1; possible D gene TRBD1, 5 bases. There are 14 residues in the CDR3. Per germline, CDR1 LGHDT and CDR2 YNNKEL (reference sequence). CDR3 amino acids: CASSQEWPPLGGSF. CDR3 nucleotide sequence: TGTGCCAGCAGCCAAGAGTGGCCTCCCCTGGGGGGTTCCTTT.

The V call is TRBV28, the J call TRBJ2-7; D is undetermined. V was shortened by 3 bases and J by 2 bases, with 14 bases between the two germline ends. The CDR3 runs to 15 residues. CDR1 and CDR2 from the germline V gene are MDHEN and SYDVKM. This chain's CDR3 is CASSFASIIPYEQYF. CDR3 sequence (DNA): TGTGCCAGCAGTTTTGCGTCTATCATCCCCTACGAGCAGTACTTC.

The DNA for the CDR3 is TGCAGCGTTGAAAAGGTTTTAGCGTGGGAGACCCAGTACTTC. This codes for CSVEKVLAWETQYF. This rearrangement joins TRBV29-1 to TRBJ2-1; maybe TRBD2 (5 bases). The last part of the DNA fits TRBJ2-5 better; the J call may be wrong. Per the germline V gene, CDR1 is SQVTM and CDR2 is ANQGSEA. This CDR3 contains 14 residues.

The chain combines TRBV20-1 with TRBJ2-3; D unresolved. The V and J ends lost 3 bases and 0 bases respectively, with 7 bases between them. Germline V gene lookup returns CDR1 DFQATT and CDR2 SNEGSKA (reference sequence). There are 13 residues in the CDR3. CDR3: CSASPTSTDTQYF. In nucleotides, the CDR3 is TGCAGTGCTAGTCCCACTAGCACAGATACGCAGTATTTT.

This clonotype occurred a few times. The DNA for the CDR3 is TGCGCCAGCAGTTGGCAGGGGTACGAGCAGTACTTC. This translates into CASSWQGYEQYF. The chain couples TRBV5-1 to TRBJ2-7, with D maybe TRBD1 (6 bases). This CDR3 comprises 12 residues. V dropped 5 bases and J dropped 4 bases, with 10 bases sitting between them. Germline V gene lookup returns CDR1 SGHRS and CDR2 YFSETQ.

In this sample, this clonotype turned up a few times. The chain recombines TRBV6-1 with TRBJ2-3, with 8 bases lining up with TRBD1. The CDR3 covers 16 residues. Unmatched junction bases numbered 10, after V lost 8 bases and J lost 0 bases. Germline V gene lookup returns CDR1 MNHNS and CDR2 SASEGT. The CDR3 DNA sequence: TGTGCCAGCGATTTGAGGACAGGGACTAGCACAGATACGCAGTATTTT. This encodes CASDLRTGTSTDTQYF.

V usage is TRBV7-2 and J usage is TRBJ2-5; a weak D match, TRBD2 (6 bases). The CDR3 runs 16 residues. V lost 1 base and J lost 9, with 21 bases in between. Germline V CDR1 and CDR2: SGHTA, FQGNSA. The CDR3 spells CASSLGGVTSLVAQYF. DNA of the CDR3: TGTGCCAGCAGCTTAGGGGGGGTTACCTCCTTGGTGGCCCAGTACTTC.